This TCR beta chain appears in the sequencing data of a study of blood T cell repertoires in COVID-19. The germline V gene has CDR1 KGHDR and CDR2 SFDVKD. The CDR3 length is 14 residues. V dropped 3 bases and J dropped 7; count of bases not matched to a gene: 2. The method was immunoSEQ multiplex PCR; TCRdb's version includes in-frame clones alone and lacks a portion of them. Of fewer than 30,000 clones listed, approximately 75% are singletons. The specimen was peripheral blood. The clonotype was recovered from a boy between 2 and 10 years old with active or convalescent COVID-19. The rearrangement uses TRBV24-1 and TRBJ1-6, with 7 positions matching TRBD1. CDR3 nucleotides: TGTGCCACCAGTGATCCGGGACAGAATTCACCCCTCCACTTT. It yields the protein CATSDPGQNSPLHF.